Following are 20 T cell receptor beta chains from one sample sequenced in a study of blood T cells in healthy people across ages. Through a sample-barcoded 5' primer and a J-beta primer mix, a second PCR was run for roughly 6 to 11 cycles. MiXCR, applied by TCRdb to the 5' RACE reads, yields one record per CDR3 protein. The repertoire has more than 900,000 distinct CDR3 sequences, around 29% of them found once; the top ten carry roughly a tenth. In addition, the sample was reused for a study of T cells of mothers and their children.

Specimen: blood. These receptors came from a woman in her 40s in good health.

The chain employs TRBV12-3 or TRBV12-4 and TRBJ2-5, with TRBD1 as a possible D gene (5 bases). The assigned J gene may be wrong: the sequence end matches TRBJ2-7 better. The CDR3 is made up of 14 amino acids. The CDR3 is CASRLRQGTYEQYF. CDR3 DNA sequence: TGTGCCAGCAGGTTGAGGCAGGGTACCTACGAGCAGTACTTC.

This clonotype appeared many times. V is TRBV6-1 and J is TRBJ1-1; 7 nucleotides agree with TRBD1. CDR3 length equals 15 residues. The germline gives CDR1 MNHNS, CDR2 SASEGT. V lost 7 bases, J lost 2 bases, and 10 bases stayed unmatched. CDR3 in amino acids: CASNFANRGNTEAFF. Here the CDR3 DNA reads TGTGCCAGCAATTTTGCAAACAGGGGTAACACTGAAGCTTTCTTT.

V usage is TRBV28 and J usage is TRBJ2-3; 10 bases align to TRBD1. The CDR3 has 17 residues. Trimming removed 5 bases from V and 2 bases from J; junction bases left unmatched: 10. Germline loops: CDR1 MDHEN, CDR2 SYDVKM. In DNA, the CDR3 is TGTGCCAGCAGTGGAGGGACAGGGGTTACGATCACAGATACGCAGTATTTT. The encoded protein is CASSGGTGVTITDTQYF.

The chain uses TRBV20-1 and TRBJ2-7, with D perhaps TRBD1 or TRBD2 (6 bases each). The V end lost 6 bases, the J end lost 7 bases, and 25 bases lay between the germline ends. This CDR3 contains 15 residues. Germline V lookup: CDR1 DFQATT, CDR2 SNEGSKA (reference sequence). This CDR3 is CSAGGQRRSYNEQYF. The CDR3 DNA sequence: TGCAGTGCCGGGGGCCAGCGTCGCTCCTACAATGAGCAGTACTTC.

Only a few counts were recorded for this clonotype. V gene TRBV5-1 combines with J gene TRBJ1-2; D call uncertain. This CDR3 has 14 amino acids. The germline V gene encodes CDR1 SGHRS and CDR2 YFSETQ. V dropped 0 bases and J dropped 8 bases, with 14 bases sitting between them. For the CDR3, the DNA is TGCGCCAGCAGCTTGGGGGCCGAGGGAGGGGGCTACACCTTC. Residues: CASSLGAEGGGYTF.

V gene TRBV5-8 combines with J gene TRBJ2-1, with TRBD2 identical over 9 bases. The CDR3 length is 15 residues. The germline gives CDR1 SGHTS, CDR2 YDEGEE. Trimming took 4 bases from V and 7 from J; bases not matched to a gene: 9. The DNA for the CDR3 is TGTGCCAGCAGCGGTCTAGCGGGGTGGGAAAATGAGCAGTTCTTC. Translating gives CASSGLAGWENEQFF. The entire variable domain, with the rest obtained from reference TRBV5-8 and TRBJ2-1, is as follows: EAGVTQSPTHLIKTRGQQATLRCSPISGHTSVYWYQQALGLGLQFLLWYDEGEERNRGNFPPRFSGRQFPNYSSELNVNALELEDSALYLCASSGLAGWENEQFFGPGTRLTVL.

The CDR3 protein is CASSPQPRMRGDQPQHF. CDR3 in DNA: TGTGCCAGCAGTCCCCAGCCCCGGATGAGAGGGGATCAGCCCCAGCATTTT. The chain links TRBV28 to TRBJ1-5, with a tentative D call TRBD1 (5 bases). V was pared by 5 bases and J by 5 bases, with 22 bases between. The CDR3 covers 17 residues. Germline CDR1 reads MDHEN; CDR2 reads SYDVKM.

To note about this clonotype: One end of the junction fails to match germline, which may point to a read error. The chain uses TRBV27 and TRBJ2-7, with D tentatively TRBD2 (5 bases). The CDR3 covers 13 residues. The V gene's germline CDR1 is MNHEY and CDR2 SMNVEV (reference sequence). The CDR3 region has the DNA TGTGTCAGCTTCCGGGATCTCTCCTACGAGCAGTACTTC. It encodes CVSFRDLSYEQYF.

The V call is TRBV24-1, the J call TRBJ2-5; the D gene could be TRBD1 or TRBD2 (5 bases each). Trimming pared 6 bases from V and 3 bases from J, leaving 16 bases between. The CDR3 length is 15 residues. Germline V gives CDR1 KGHDR, CDR2 SFDVKD. CDR3 region: CATSSSGALEETQYF. The DNA of the CDR3 is TGTGCCACCAGTTCGTCCGGGGCCTTAGAAGAGACCCAGTACTTC.

The sample holds one count of this clonotype. One end of the junction does not line up with germline, which may come from a read error. This chain uses TRBV7-2 with TRBJ1-6; D is unclear. The CDR3 runs 15 residues. CDR1 is SGHTA, CDR2 FQGNSA, per germline. The CDR3 region has the DNA TGTGCCGGCAGCGTCAGATCCCGCGATAATTCACCCCTCCACTTT. This codes for CAGSVRSRDNSPLHF. The full variable domain, rest sourced from reference TRBV7-2 and TRBJ1-6, is GAGVSQSPSNKVTEKGKDVELRCDPISGHTALYWYRQSLGQGLEFLIYFQGNSAPDKSGLPSDRFSAERTGGSVSTLTIQRTQQEDSAVYLCAGSVRSRDNSPLHFGNGTRLTVT.

This clonotype was seen repeatedly, ten times or more. This rearrangement joins TRBV6-5 to TRBJ2-1, with 8 nucleotides matching TRBD1. The CDR3 covers 14 residues. Germline V lookup: CDR1 MNHEY, CDR2 SVGAGI. The J segment lost 8 bases and the V segment lost 6 bases, leaving 9 bases of the junction unmatched. CDR3 loop: CASRDDRGPYEQFF. CDR3 nucleotides: TGTGCCAGCAGGGACGACAGGGGTCCTTATGAGCAGTTCTTC.

There are many counts of this clonotype. CDR3 sequence (DNA): TGCGCCAGCAGCCAACAAGGACTACAGCTCTACAATGAGCAGTTCTTC. Protein: CASSQQGLQLYNEQFF. The chain recombines TRBV4-1 with TRBJ2-1; D might be TRBD2 (6 bases). V was cut by 2 bases and J by 3 bases, with 14 bases left in between. Germline V gene data show CDR1 as MGHRA and CDR2 as YSYEKL. The CDR3 totals 16 residues.

J is TRBJ2-5 and V is TRBV14, with 14 bases aligning to TRBD2. J was trimmed by 4 bases and V by 5 bases; bases with no gene match: 6. Germline-derived CDR1 and CDR2 are SGHDN and FVKESK. CDR3 length: 16 residues. CDR3 DNA sequence: TGTGCCAGCAGCAAAGGGACTAGCGGGGGTGGAGAGACCCAGTACTTC. Translated, it gives CASSKGTSGGGETQYF. The full variable domain, its missing parts supplied by reference TRBV14 and TRBJ2-5, is EAGVTQFPSHSVIEKGQTVTLRCDPISGHDNLYWYRRVMGKEIKFLLHFVKESKQDESGMPNNRFLAERTGGTYSTLKVQPAELEDSGVYFCASSKGTSGGGETQYFGPGTRLLVL.

This clonotype turned up a few times. The rearrangement joins TRBV5-1 to TRBJ1-1, with 8 bases that match TRBD1. The germline V gene encodes CDR1 SGHRS and CDR2 YFSETQ. There are 18 residues in the CDR3. The ends lost 4 bases at V and 2 bases at J; junction bases unmatched: 16. The CDR3 loop is CASSGFQGAKVGNTEAFF. The CDR3 DNA sequence: TGCGCCAGCAGCGGGTTCCAGGGGGCTAAAGTTGGTAACACTGAAGCTTTCTTT.

This clonotype was picked up many times. The V call is TRBV28, the J call TRBJ1-2; 7 nucleotides match TRBD1. Germline V gives CDR1 MDHEN, CDR2 SYDVKM. CDR3 length: 14 residues. The J segment lost 3 bases and the V segment lost 8 bases, leaving 9 bases of the junction unmatched. The CDR3 DNA sequence: TGTGCCAGCGGATCAGGGACAGCGTACTATGGCTACACCTTC. This encodes CASGSGTAYYGYTF.

This clonotype was picked up many times. In nucleotides, the CDR3 is TGCAGTCCGTTAAGCGGGGGGAATGCCTACGAGCAGTACTTC. Translating gives CSPLSGGNAYEQYF. The V and J genes are TRBV20-1 and TRBJ2-7, with 9 bases fitting TRBD2. The V gene's germline CDR1 is DFQATT and CDR2 SNEGSKA (reference sequence). The CDR3 is 14 amino acids. Trimming took 8 bases from V and 2 from J; bases not matched to a gene: 10.

This clonotype turned up a few times. The chain links TRBV7-8 to TRBJ2-1; 7 nucleotides agree with TRBD1. J gave up 3 bases and V 1 base, and 9 bases lay outside the gene matches. Germline V gene lookup returns CDR1 SGHVS and CDR2 FQNEAQ. This CDR3 has 17 residues. DNA for the CDR3: TGTGCCAGCAGCTTAGGTCGTTTACAGGGGATCTACAATGAGCAGTTCTTC. Its protein product is CASSLGRLQGIYNEQFF.

This clonotype has a handful of counts. The V gene is TRBV7-9, the J gene TRBJ2-3; TRBD2 matches at 8 bases. The V and J ends lost 5 bases and 4 bases, in that order; junction bases with no gene match: 11. CDR3 size: 16 residues. Germline V gene sequence: CDR1 SEHNR, CDR2 FQNEAQ (reference sequence). CDR3 bases: TGTGCCAGCAGCCCCGGGGGGGTTTGGAGTTCAGATACGCAGTATTTT. As protein: CASSPGGVWSSDTQYF. Full variable domain (rest looked up from reference TRBV7-9 and TRBJ2-3): DTGVSQNPRHKITKRGQNVTFRCDPISEHNRLYWYRQTLGQGPEFLTYFQNEAQLEKSRLLSDRFSAERPKGSFSTLEIQRTEQGDSAMYLCASSPGGVWSSDTQYFGPGTRLTVL.

The V and J genes are TRBV7-8 and TRBJ1-2; 7 nucleotides agree with TRBD1. The V and J ends lost 6 bases and 5 bases, in that order; junction bases with no gene match: 12. CDR1 and CDR2 from the germline V gene are SGHVS and FQNEAQ. CDR3 size: 15 residues. The CDR3 here is CASRRTRDSQYGYTF. The CDR3 coding sequence is TGTGCCAGCAGGCGGACCCGGGACAGCCAATATGGCTACACCTTC.

This sequence joins TRBV6-2 or TRBV6-3 and TRBJ1-5, with a tentative D call TRBD1 (6 bases). The germline V gene has CDR1 MNHEY and CDR2 SVGEGT. With 6 bases removed from V and 5 bases from J, the gap between germline ends came to 14 bases. CDR3 length: 14 amino acids. The CDR3: CASSRRDTYQPQHF. The CDR3 DNA reads as TGTGCCAGCAGCCGCCGGGACACATATCAGCCCCAGCATTTT.